Below, 4 T cell receptor beta chains from the same sample are listed, as sequenced in a study of a mutant IDH1 vaccine in newly diagnosed glioma (dated by TCRdb to the early 2020s). Their recognized antigens are unknown. The time point label on this specimen signifies: week 35, safety follow-up. Each vaccine dose was 300 ug of a 20-mer mutant IDH1 peptide in Montanide, given subcutaneously with topical imiquimod. Receptor libraries were prepared by the immunoSEQ multiplex PCR assay. TCRdb's version of the immuneACCESS table is confined to in-frame rearrangements and falls short of the full clone set. An unresolved V gene accounts for under half of the shortfall where checked; the remainder is of unknown origin. Across this sample there are some 45,000 clones, with about 80% seen only once. The ten largest clones represent approximately 4.6% of the sample. The source material was PBMCs, sampled from a glioma patient whose treatment included an IDH1 peptide vaccine. These receptors were obtained from a woman in her fifties or sixties with glioma.

The CDR3 loop reads CASRHESNTEAFF. The CDR3 nucleotides are TGCGCCAGCAGACATGAGAGCAACACTGAAGCTTTCTTT. V is TRBV5-1 and J is TRBJ1-1; D gene ambiguous. Germline assignment: CDR1 SGHRS and CDR2 YFSETQ. The CDR3 contains 13 residues. Trimming cost V 5 bases and J 2 bases, with 10 bases left between them.

The V gene is TRBV5-8, the J gene TRBJ1-6; 8 bases line up with TRBD1. Germline V CDR1 and CDR2: SGHTS, YDEGEE. This CDR3 region has 16 residues. The V and J ends lost 4 bases and 4 bases, in that order; junction bases with no gene match: 7. DNA of the CDR3: TGTGCCAGCAGCAAAGGACAGGGACAATATAATTCACCCCTCCACTTT. Translating it yields CASSKGQGQYNSPLHF. The variable domain in full, completed from reference TRBV5-8 and TRBJ1-6, reads EAGVTQSPTHLIKTRGQQATLRCSPISGHTSVYWYQQALGLGLQFLLWYDEGEERNRGNFPPRFSGRQFPNYSSELNVNALELEDSALYLCASSKGQGQYNSPLHFGNGTRLTVT.

The sample holds a few counts of this clone. In nucleotides, the CDR3 is TGCGCCAGCAGCCAAGATGGAGGTACGCAGTATTTT. Amino acids: CASSQDGGTQYF. The genes are TRBV4-1 and TRBJ2-3, with TRBD2 as a possible D gene (5 bases). Trimming removed 0 bases from V and 8 bases from J, with 6 bases in between. Germline V gene data show CDR1 as MGHRA and CDR2 as YSYEKL. This CDR3 contains 12 residues.

The chain has TRBV7-9 and TRBJ2-1; 7 bases map to TRBD1. This CDR3 has 15 amino acids. Germline V gene sequence: CDR1 SEHNR, CDR2 FQNEAQ (reference sequence). With V trimmed by 5 bases and J by 8 bases, 12 bases remained unmatched. CDR3 in DNA: TGTGCCAGCAGCACCACCGACAGGGTGCTATATGAGCAGTTCTTC. Protein product: CASSTTDRVLYEQFF.